This T cell receptor (beta chain) is from a study of persistence of HIV-infected CD4 T cells. This clone appeared a single time. Antigen unknown. Cells were stimulated with CMV-infected fibroblast lysates at about 10 ug/mL. Sorted nonresponding memory CD4+ T cells were CD40L-negative, CD69-negative, CD45RO-high. Adults with HIV-1 started suppressive ART while chronically infected. This was the immunoSEQ version 4 assay in survey mode. TCRdb's table, derived via immunoSEQ multiplex PCR, lists solely in-frame clones and lacks some. This table has under 40,000 clones, roughly 87% appearing once. This CDR3 contains 16 residues. The junction had 4 bases not matched to a gene; V was cut back by 0 bases and J by 5 bases. CDR1 is MNHEY, CDR2 SVGAGI, per germline.

The TCR originated in an adult woman with HIV who was CMV-seropositive. The rearrangement uses TRBV6-5 and TRBJ1-5, with TRBD1 matching 10 bases. The starting material was CD4+ T cells sorted from PBMCs after roughly 19-hour stimulation, obtained from a patient who received antiretroviral therapy. CDR3 bases: TGTGCCAGCAGTTACTCCTTGACAGGGGGCTATCAGCCCCAGCATTTT. Protein: CASSYSLTGGYQPQHF.